Listed below are T cell receptor beta chains from one sample, sequenced in a study of T-cell reconstitution after alpha-beta-depleted transplantation in children. TCRdb re-derived calls from the PCR reads in MiXCR, one entry per CDR3 protein. The table lists just over 950,000 distinct CDR3 sequences, roughly 31% of them singletons, with more than 25% in the top ten. The sample consisted of PBMCs, mostly from graft donor cells, taken 360 days after TCRalphabeta/CD19-depleted stem cell transplant. These receptors originate from a boy in the first two years of life who had a stem cell transplant for SCID, so the T cells may come from the graft donor. CDR3s include the opening cysteine and the closing phenylalanine or tryptophan. The D gene is left open where the match is weak. Only part of the rows carry a size: once, few, many, or a class if the clone is expanded.

clone_size,d_call,v_call,j_call,cdr3_length,cdr3_aa,cdr3_nt
NA,TRBD2,TRBV3-1,TRBJ2-5,16,CASSPSMQREGETQYF,TGTGCCAGCAGCCCCTCCATGCAGCGGGAGGGAGAGACCCAGTACTTC
NA,NA,TRBV9,TRBJ2-2,15,CASSLYKQNTGELFF,TGTGCCAGCAGCCTCTATAAGCAGAACACCGGGGAGCTGTTTTTT
NA,NA,TRBV5-1,TRBJ2-7,16,CASSLVSGQSSYEQYF,TGCGCCAGCAGCTTGGTTTCGGGGCAAAGCTCCTACGAGCAGTACTTC
few,NA,TRBV6-5,TRBJ2-7,17,CASSYEGPAMFAYEQYF,TGTGCCAGCAGTTACGAGGGGCCGGCTATGTTCGCCTACGAGCAGTACTTC
few,NA,TRBV3-1,TRBJ2-3,16,CASSRYEGGATDTQYF,TGTGCCAGCAGCCGCTACGAGGGGGGTGCCACAGATACGCAGTATTTT
few,TRBD2,TRBV20-1,TRBJ2-3,17,CSARDRRLAVATDTQYF,TGCAGTGCTAGAGATCGCAGACTAGCGGTGGCGACAGATACGCAGTATTTT
few,NA,TRBV6-5,TRBJ2-3,12,CASGTGTDTQYF,TGTGCCAGCGGAACCGGCACAGATACGCAGTATTTT
few,NA,TRBV7-9,TRBJ2-7,13,CASRPENGDEQYF,TGTGCCAGCCGCCCGGAGAATGGGGACGAGCAGTACTTC
NA,TRBD1,TRBV10-3,TRBJ1-5,15,CAISERQGSSQPQHF,TGTGCCATCAGTGAGCGACAGGGATCGAGTCAGCCCCAGCATTTT
once,NA,TRBV18,TRBJ2-7,13,CASSRGTLYEQYF,TGTGCCAGCTCACGGGGGACACTCTACGAGCAGTACTTC
NA,NA,TRBV6-5,TRBJ1-1,15,CASSLLAGKENEAFF,TGTGCCAGCAGTTTATTGGCAGGAAAGGAGAATGAAGCTTTCTTT
many,NA,TRBV3-1,TRBJ2-1,17,CASSQDGGLVGYNEQFF,TGTGCCAGCAGCCAAGATGGCGGGCTAGTGGGTTACAATGAGCAGTTCTTC
few,NA,TRBV20-1,TRBJ1-1,14,CSARWGAENTEAFF,TGCAGTGCTAGGTGGGGGGCTGAGAACACTGAAGCTTTCTTT
NA,TRBD2,TRBV7-8,TRBJ2-1,17,CASSLVPSGVSYNEQFF,TGTGCCAGCAGCTTAGTCCCTAGCGGGGTCTCCTACAATGAGCAGTTCTTC
NA,NA,TRBV2,TRBJ2-3,12,CASSAALDTQYF,TGTGCCAGCAGTGCCGCCTTAGATACGCAGTATTTT
few,TRBD2,TRBV30,TRBJ2-1,15,CAWSSGAGAYNEQFF,TGTGCCTGGAGTTCGGGAGCGGGGGCCTACAATGAGCAGTTCTTC
few,NA,TRBV29-1,TRBJ2-1,16,CSAAGQTGNPYNEQFF,TGCAGCGCTGCTGGGCAGACTGGGAACCCCTACAATGAGCAGTTCTTC
once,NA,TRBV4-1,TRBJ2-3,16,CASSQVLPGSTDTQYF,TGCGCCAGCAGCCAAGTACTCCCAGGTAGCACAGATACGCAGTATTTT
few,TRBD2,TRBV18,TRBJ2-3,15,CASFRGGRSTDTQYF,TGTGCCAGCTTCCGGGGGGGCCGAAGCACAGATACGCAGTATTTT
NA,TRBD2,TRBV28,TRBJ2-3,18,CASSSQRGGGFGTDTQYF,TGTGCCAGCAGTTCCCAGCGGGGGGGCGGTTTTGGCACAGATACGCAGTATTTT
NA,TRBD1,TRBV5-1,TRBJ1-2,14,CASSVLQGANGYTF,TGCGCCAGCAGCGTGCTACAGGGGGCCAACGGCTACACCTTC
NA,TRBD2,TRBV5-1,TRBJ2-2,16,CASSLSVAGYTGELFF,TGCGCCAGCAGCTTAAGCGTAGCGGGGTACACCGGGGAGCTGTTTTTT
few,NA,TRBV15,TRBJ2-7,13,CATSREVRYEQYF,TGTGCCACCAGCAGAGAGGTCAGGTACGAGCAGTACTTC
NA,NA,TRBV5-1,TRBJ1-5,13,CASSEGGNQPQHF,TGCGCCAGCAGCGAGGGTGGCAATCAGCCCCAGCATTTT
NA,TRBD1,TRBV5-8,TRBJ2-1,15,CASSFGDRSYNEQFF,TGTGCCAGCAGCTTCGGGGACAGGTCCTACAATGAGCAGTTCTTC
NA,NA,TRBV5-1,TRBJ2-5,15,CASSLNPAGGETQYF,TGCGCCAGCAGCCTAAATCCGGCCGGGGGAGAGACCCAGTACTTC
few,NA,TRBV5-1,TRBJ1-1,15,CASSTQGSLNTEAFF,TGCGCCAGCAGCACCCAGGGATCCCTGAACACTGAAGCTTTCTTT
few,NA,TRBV7-9,TRBJ2-7,14,CASSPQGIIYEQYF,TGTGCCAGCAGCCCACAGGGTATTATTTACGAGCAGTACTTC
NA,NA,TRBV5-8,TRBJ1-5,16,CASSSRQLYSNQPQHF,TGTGCCAGCAGCTCACGACAGCTGTATAGCAATCAGCCCCAGCATTTT
NA,NA,TRBV5-1,TRBJ2-5,13,CASRPPRQETQYF,TGCGCCAGCAGGCCCCCTCGGCAAGAGACCCAGTACTTC
NA,TRBD2,TRBV5-1,TRBJ2-1,16,CASSMPRGGYYNEQFF,TGCGCCAGCAGCATGCCTCGGGGGGGTTACTACAATGAGCAGTTCTTC
NA,NA,TRBV7-2,TRBJ2-1,15,CASSLAGRTHNEQFF,TGTGCCAGCAGCTTAGCGGGGCGGACGCACAATGAGCAGTTCTTC
few,TRBD2,TRBV5-1,TRBJ2-1,16,CASSSILAGVVDEQFF,TGCGCCAGCAGCTCCATACTAGCGGGGGTGGTGGATGAGCAGTTCTTC
NA,NA,TRBV20-1,TRBJ2-7,13,CSARRGHHYEQYF,TGCAGTGCTAGACGGGGACATCACTACGAGCAGTACTTC
many,NA,TRBV3-1,TRBJ1-5,15,CASSPRGGSNQPQHF,TGTGCCAGCAGCCCCCGAGGCGGTAGCAATCAGCCCCAGCATTTT
once,TRBD2,TRBV7-7,TRBJ2-5,16,CASSSLAGGPQETQYF,TGTGCCAGCAGCTCCCTAGCGGGGGGACCTCAAGAGACCCAGTACTTC
NA,NA,TRBV9,TRBJ1-1,14,CASSVTQGNTEAFF,TGTGCCAGCAGCGTGACCCAGGGGAACACTGAAGCTTTCTTT
few,NA,TRBV3-1,TRBJ2-3,17,CASSQDPLASSTDTQYF,TGTGCCAGCAGCCAAGATCCTCTCGCATCTAGCACAGATACGCAGTATTTT
NA,TRBD2,TRBV20-1,TRBJ2-1,17,CSARDRIRGGLDNEQFF,TGCAGTGCTAGAGATCGGATCCGGGGGGGCCTCGACAATGAGCAGTTCTTC